This TCR beta chain stems from a study of beta chain features in type 1 diabetes. About the study: Examination spanned roughly 110 million sorted cells from all samples.

Based on CD45RO/CCR7/CD25/CD127/CD95/CD27, CD4+ regulatory, stem cell-like memory, naive and central memory cells were sorted. CDR3 length: 12 residues. V shed 8 bases, J shed 8 bases, and the junction held 9 bases outside the gene matches. CDR1 is MNHNS, CDR2 SASEGT, per germline. The study, taken as a whole, reports: Within the patient group, naive, central memory and Treg TCRB repertoires appeared more similar to each other than within healthy donors. Junctions at VDJ sites from type 1 diabetes patients had fewer insertions and more deletions.

What was sequenced were expressed TCRB transcripts, since all of the isolated RNA had been reverse transcribed. TCRdb's copy holds only in-frame clones and misses some; the assay was immunoSEQ multiplex PCR. The sample contains about 150,000 clones, over 8.5% of which appear only once. This clone occurred a few times. Its antigen remains unknown. The specimen sequenced was central memory CD4+ T cells from blood. This sequence was found in a man in his late teens or twenties in good health. This chain joins TRBV6-1 and TRBJ2-7, with 7 bases matching TRBD1. This CDR3 is CASRAVQGKQYF. The DNA for the CDR3 is TGTGCCAGCCGAGCCGTACAGGGGAAGCAGTACTTC.